This TCR beta chain was observed in a study of T cells expressing NK-cell markers. Reanalyzing the 5' RACE reads, TCRdb keeps one entry per CDR3 protein, without DNA. The specimen's table records 400,000 to 450,000 distinct CDR3 sequences. Study outcomes and limitations: Dominant NKG2C+ clonotypes in five or six donors made up roughly 1.0-8% of CD8+ T cells.

Germline V CDR1 and CDR2: MNHEY, SVGEGT. The CDR3 has 17 amino acids. Comment on this clonotype: The antigen remains unidentified.

Material for sequencing was blood T cells: a sorted CD56 or NKG2C T cell subset, CD4+ or CD8+ T cells, or bulk PBMC T cells (not recorded which). The chain couples TRBV6-2 or TRBV6-3 to TRBJ2-1; with no DNA, the TCRdb D assignment of TRBD2 cannot be verified. This clonotype was obtained from a woman aged 18 to 75 in good health. This chain's CDR3 is CASSYSSLAGVYNEQFF.